This is a list of T cell receptor beta chains from one sample in a study of control samples from healthy donors and cancer patients. Some clones are missing from TCRdb's copy, which holds only in-frame ones; the method was immunoSEQ multiplex PCR. The sample consists of nearly 200,000 clones, roughly nine tenths of them appearing once. The sample was blood. These receptors came from a man aged 25-40 years in good health. The CDR3 runs from the conserved cysteine through the conserved F or W. A D gene is named only where the DNA matches it firmly. The size of a clone is reported for some rows only, either as once, few or many, or as a class for expanded clones.

D,size,V,J,CDR3,DNA
NA,NA,TRBV5-1,TRBJ2-1,CASSSGTITGNEQFF,TGCGCCAGCAGCTCCGGGACCATAACGGGCAATGAGCAGTTCTTC
NA,few,TRBV9,TRBJ1-2,CASSTRRGLDGYTF,TGTGCCAGCAGCACAAGGAGGGGGTTGGATGGGTACACCTTC
NA,NA,TRBV30,TRBJ2-2,CAWRQTTGTTNTGELFF,TGTGCCTGGAGGCAAACGACCGGGACAACGAACACCGGGGAGCTGTTTTTT
NA,NA,TRBV5-8,TRBJ1-2,CASSLVGSGQPRRGYTF,TGTGCCAGCAGCTTGGTTGGGTCCGGACAGCCACGACGGGGCTACACCTTC
NA,NA,TRBV21-1,TRBJ1-3,CASRDRDSSGNTIYF,TGTGCCAGCAGAGACCGGGACAGCTCTGGAAACACCATATATTTT
TRBD2,NA,TRBV6-5,TRBJ2-3,CASIRGGSTDTQYF,TGTGCCAGCATACGGGGAGGGAGCACAGATACGCAGTATTTT
TRBD1,NA,TRBV28,TRBJ2-7,CATDTGGVYEQYF,TGTGCCACGGATACAGGGGGCGTCTACGAGCAGTACTTC
TRBD2,NA,TRBV27,TRBJ2-2,CASSPIGLASGELFF,TGTGCCAGCAGTCCCATCGGACTAGCCAGCGGGGAGCTGTTTTTT
NA,NA,TRBV3-1/TRBV3-2,TRBJ1-6,CASSLNEGPLHF,TGTGCCAGCAGCCTAAATGAGGGGCCCCTCCACTTT
NA,NA,TRBV6-5,TRBJ2-7,CASTPPGESYEQYF,TGTGCCAGCACGCCTCCAGGGGAATCCTACGAGCAGTACTTC
NA,NA,TRBV30,TRBJ1-2,CAWGLGGLGGYTF,TGTGCCTGGGGGCTAGGGGGGCTCGGGGGCTACACCTTC
NA,NA,TRBV2,TRBJ1-2,CASSVTTSGYGYTF,TGTGCCAGCAGCGTCACGACCTCTGGCTATGGCTACACCTTC
TRBD1,NA,TRBV24-1,TRBJ2-7,CATSDRTGGRYEQYF,TGTGCCACCAGTGATAGGACAGGGGGTAGGTACGAGCAGTACTTC
NA,NA,TRBV10-3,TRBJ2-7,CATDGRGTGSYEQYF,TGTGCCACCGATGGTCGGGGAACTGGCTCCTACGAGCAGTACTTC
NA,NA,TRBV4-1,TRBJ2-3,CASSPAPIVQRTDTQYF,TGCGCCAGCAGCCCTGCCCCGATCGTACAGCGCACAGATACGCAGTATTTT
TRBD1,NA,TRBV4-1,TRBJ1-2,CASSQVQGAQSYGYTF,TGCGCCAGCAGCCAAGTACAGGGGGCACAGTCCTATGGCTACACCTTC
NA,NA,TRBV10-2,TRBJ2-7,CASSEAGGRSYEQYF,TGCGCCAGCAGTGAGGCTGGAGGGCGCTCCTACGAGCAGTACTTC
NA,NA,TRBV29-1,TRBJ1-3,CSVLRHSGNTIYF,TGCAGCGTACTTAGACATTCTGGAAACACCATATATTTT
TRBD2,once,TRBV7-2,TRBJ2-2,CASSTSGGNTGELFF,TGTGCCAGCAGCACTAGCGGGGGGAACACCGGGGAGCTGTTTTTT
NA,few,TRBV7-9,TRBJ1-2,CASSLEGVGARGYTF,TGTGCCAGCAGCTTAGAAGGCGTAGGGGCTCGTGGCTACACCTTC
TRBD2,NA,TRBV5-1,TRBJ2-1,CASSTTSGYNEQFF,TGCGCCAGCAGCACGACTAGCGGCTACAATGAGCAGTTCTTC
TRBD2,NA,TRBV30,TRBJ2-1,CAWSGAGGRQFF,TGTGCCTGGAGTGGGGCGGGGGGCAGGCAGTTCTTC
NA,NA,TRBV6-5,TRBJ1-1,CASRGRQNTEAFF,TGTGCCAGCAGAGGACGACAGAACACTGAAGCTTTCTTT
TRBD1,NA,TRBV10-3,TRBJ2-3,CAIRTGGTDTQYF,TGTGCCATTCGGACAGGGGGCACAGATACGCAGTATTTT
NA,few,TRBV15,TRBJ1-3,CATSRDRGVGNTIYF,TGTGCCACCAGCAGAGACAGGGGAGTTGGAAACACCATATATTTT
TRBD2,NA,TRBV4-1,TRBJ2-3,CASSQHPAGGLEATQYF,TGCGCCAGCAGCCAACACCCAGCGGGGGGGCTCGAGGCTACGCAGTATTTT
NA,once,TRBV2,TRBJ1-2,CASSEHKAAVATNYGYTF,TGTGCCAGCAGTGAACATAAGGCAGCCGTAGCTACTAACTATGGCTACACCTTC
NA,once,TRBV29-1,TRBJ2-2,CSVRRGWNGELFF,TGCAGCGTTCGGAGGGGGTGGAACGGGGAGCTGTTTTTT
TRBD2,NA,TRBV5-4,TRBJ2-1,CASSLGGTSGRNEQFF,TGTGCCAGCAGCTTGGGAGGGACTAGCGGACGCAATGAGCAGTTCTTC
NA,once,TRBV7-8,TRBJ2-7,CASSLGTADYEQYF,TGTGCCAGCAGCTTAGGTACAGCTGATTACGAGCAGTACTTC
NA,NA,TRBV15,TRBJ1-4,CATSRASTGTYIEKLFF,TGTGCCACCAGCAGAGCCTCAACCGGGACTTACATTGAAAAACTGTTTTTT
TRBD1,NA,TRBV15,TRBJ1-4,CATSRTGTGRTNEKLFF,TGTGCCACCAGTAGAACCGGGACAGGGCGCACTAATGAAAAACTGTTTTTT
TRBD1,NA,TRBV5-1,TRBJ1-5,CASSLDGDRANQPQHF,TGCGCCAGCAGCTTGGACGGAGACAGGGCCAATCAGCCCCAGCATTTT
TRBD2,NA,TRBV6-5,TRBJ2-1,CASTSSSGGVYNEQFF,TGTGCCAGCACTTCCTCCTCCGGGGGGGTATACAATGAGCAGTTCTTC
NA,NA,TRBV7-2,TRBJ1-5,CASSPTPRVGQPQHF,TGTGCCAGCAGCCCCACCCCCAGGGTAGGTCAGCCCCAGCATTTT
TRBD2,NA,TRBV11-2,TRBJ2-7,CASSLVLNSGGYEQYF,TGTGCCAGCAGCTTAGTTCTCAACAGCGGGGGCTACGAGCAGTACTTC
TRBD1,NA,TRBV27,TRBJ1-2,CASSLWGQGARGYGYTF,TGTGCCAGCAGTTTATGGGGACAGGGGGCGCGGGGCTATGGCTACACCTTC
NA,once,TRBV5-4,TRBJ2-7,CASSLERKSAGAEQYF,TGTGCCAGCAGCCTCGAGAGAAAGTCGGCGGGGGCCGAGCAGTACTTC
NA,NA,TRBV19,TRBJ1-4,CASRDTRVNEKLFF,TGTGCCAGCCGGGACACCAGAGTGAATGAAAAACTGTTTTTT
TRBD2,NA,TRBV27,TRBJ2-3,CASSFWRGSGGVTDTQYF,TGTGCCAGCAGTTTTTGGAGAGGAAGCGGGGGGGTCACAGATACGCAGTATTTT
NA,NA,TRBV5-6,TRBJ1-1,CASSSGGTLNTEAFF,TGTGCCAGCAGCTCCGGTGGGACGCTGAACACTGAAGCTTTCTTT
TRBD1,NA,TRBV6-5,TRBJ1-3,CASRKTGGGNTIYF,TGTGCCAGCAGGAAAACAGGGGGTGGAAACACCATATATTTT
NA,once,TRBV20-1,TRBJ1-4,CSATDLLGGGKLFF,TGCAGTGCTACTGACCTCTTGGGGGGCGGAAAACTGTTTTTT
TRBD1,NA,TRBV4-1,TRBJ2-3,CASSPRGQEITDTQYF,TGCGCCAGCAGCCCCCGAGGACAGGAGATCACAGATACGCAGTATTTT
TRBD1,once,TRBV6-5,TRBJ1-2,CASRPRGRYGYTF,TGTGCCAGCAGGCCCAGGGGGCGGTATGGCTACACCTTC
NA,NA,TRBV30,TRBJ1-3,CAGSASSGNTIYF,TGTGCCGGGAGTGCCTCCTCTGGAAACACCATATATTTT
NA,NA,TRBV12-5,TRBJ1-2,CASGLGWDLNYGYTF,TGTGCTAGTGGTTTGGGATGGGACCTTAACTATGGCTACACCTTC
NA,NA,TRBV15,TRBJ1-2,CATSRDLGGVGLGYTF,TGTGCCACCAGCAGAGACCTAGGCGGGGTAGGATTAGGCTACACCTTC
NA,NA,TRBV5-5,TRBJ2-1,CASRKTGTQYNEQFF,TGTGCCAGCAGGAAAACCGGGACACAGTACAATGAGCAGTTCTTC
TRBD1,few,TRBV5-1,TRBJ2-2,CASSEMNRGPSGTGELFF,TGCGCCAGCAGCGAGATGAACAGGGGGCCCTCGGGCACCGGGGAGCTGTTTTTT
TRBD1,NA,TRBV5-1,TRBJ1-1,CASSSTGPNTEAFF,TGCGCCAGCAGCTCGACAGGGCCGAACACTGAAGCTTTCTTT
NA,once,TRBV7-9,TRBJ1-6,CASSLSQGGSPLHF,TGTGCCAGCAGCTTAAGTCAAGGGGGTTCACCCCTCCACTTT
TRBD1,NA,TRBV7-9,TRBJ1-1,CASSPGDRGLRTEAFF,TGTGCCAGCAGCCCAGGGGACAGGGGGCTACGGACTGAAGCTTTCTTT
NA,NA,TRBV27,TRBJ1-3,CASSFSPSGNTIYF,TGTGCCAGCAGTTTCAGTCCTAGCGGAAACACCATATATTTT
NA,NA,TRBV7-8,TRBJ1-2,CASSSQTGAIYGYTF,TGTGCCAGCAGCTCCCAGACAGGAGCTATCTATGGCTACACCTTC
TRBD1,NA,TRBV12-5,TRBJ2-2,CASGLGVQGAAAGELFF,TGTGCTAGTGGTTTAGGTGTGCAGGGGGCGGCGGCCGGGGAGCTGTTTTTT